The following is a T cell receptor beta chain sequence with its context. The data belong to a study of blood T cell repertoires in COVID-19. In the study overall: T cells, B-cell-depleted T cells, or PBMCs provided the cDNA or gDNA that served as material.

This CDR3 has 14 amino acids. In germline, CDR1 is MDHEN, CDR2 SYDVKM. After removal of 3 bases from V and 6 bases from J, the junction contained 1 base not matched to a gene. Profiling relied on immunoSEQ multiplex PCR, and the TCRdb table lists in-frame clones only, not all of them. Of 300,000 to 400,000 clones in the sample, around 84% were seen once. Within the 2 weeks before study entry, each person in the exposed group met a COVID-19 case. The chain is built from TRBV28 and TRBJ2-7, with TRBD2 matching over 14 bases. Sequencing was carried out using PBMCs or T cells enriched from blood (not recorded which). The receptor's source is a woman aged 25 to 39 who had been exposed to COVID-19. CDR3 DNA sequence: TGTGCCAGCAGTTTGGGACTAGCGGGAGTCGAGCAGTACTTC. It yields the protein CASSLGLAGVEQYF.